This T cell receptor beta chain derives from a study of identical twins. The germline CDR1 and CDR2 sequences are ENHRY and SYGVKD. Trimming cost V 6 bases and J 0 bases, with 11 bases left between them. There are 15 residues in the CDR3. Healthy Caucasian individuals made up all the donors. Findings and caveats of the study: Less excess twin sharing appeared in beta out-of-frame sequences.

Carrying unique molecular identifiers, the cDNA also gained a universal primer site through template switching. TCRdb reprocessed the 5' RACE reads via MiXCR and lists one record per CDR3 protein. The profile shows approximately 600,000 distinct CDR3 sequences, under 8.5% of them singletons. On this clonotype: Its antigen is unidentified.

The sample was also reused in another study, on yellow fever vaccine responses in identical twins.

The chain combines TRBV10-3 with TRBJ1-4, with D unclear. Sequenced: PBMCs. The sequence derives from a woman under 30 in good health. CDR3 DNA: TGTGCCATCAGCCCTCTACCCGCAACTAATGAAAAACTGTTTTTT. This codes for CAISPLPATNEKLFF.